This T cell receptor beta chain originates from a study of shared clonotypes between healthy human individuals. CDR1 SGHDN and CDR2 FVKESK come from the germline V gene. Trimming took off 3 bases at V and 8 bases at J, with 11 bases between the two ends. The CDR3 has 12 residues. Whole-study results and caveats: Donors were few, which limited the genetic and exposure-history diversity represented. Some clonotypes were shared by all four sorted-subset donors, while others were not shared. The non-shared ones had lower generation probabilities than the shared ones.

The assay was immunoSEQ multiplex PCR, and TCRdb's table has in-frame clones only and misses some. The sample lists some 2.3 million clones, 90% to 95% occurring once. Regarding this clone: Its antigen is unknown.

The source material was naive CD4+ T cells from PBMCs. Sample subset: CD45RA+ positively selected. The J gene is TRBJ2-7, the V gene TRBV14, with a tentative D call TRBD1 (6 bases). This clonotype originated in a man between 18 and 35 years old in good health. Some clones in this sample may be carry-over from other donors' samples. This CDR3 is CASSHYRAQQYF. The CDR3 DNA reads as TGTGCCAGCAGCCACTACAGGGCCCAGCAGTACTTC.